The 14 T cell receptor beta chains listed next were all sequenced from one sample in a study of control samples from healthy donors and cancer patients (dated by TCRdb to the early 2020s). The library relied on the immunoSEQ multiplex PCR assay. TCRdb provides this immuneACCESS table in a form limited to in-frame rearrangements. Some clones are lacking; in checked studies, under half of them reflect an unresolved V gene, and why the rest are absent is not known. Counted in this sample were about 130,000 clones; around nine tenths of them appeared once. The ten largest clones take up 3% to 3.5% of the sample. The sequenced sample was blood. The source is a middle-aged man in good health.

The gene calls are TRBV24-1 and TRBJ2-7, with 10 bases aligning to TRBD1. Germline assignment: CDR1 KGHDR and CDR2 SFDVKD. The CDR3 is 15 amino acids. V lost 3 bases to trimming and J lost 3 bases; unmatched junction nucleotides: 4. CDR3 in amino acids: CATSDPGTGDYEQYF. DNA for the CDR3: TGTGCCACCAGTGATCCCGGGACAGGGGACTACGAGCAGTACTTC.

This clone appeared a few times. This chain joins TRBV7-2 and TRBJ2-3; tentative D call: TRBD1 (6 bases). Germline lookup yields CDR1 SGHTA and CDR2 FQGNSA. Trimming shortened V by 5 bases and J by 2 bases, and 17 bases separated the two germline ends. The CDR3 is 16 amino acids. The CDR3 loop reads CASSASTGFPTDTQYF. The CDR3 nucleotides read TGTGCCAGCAGCGCCAGCACAGGGTTTCCCACAGATACGCAGTATTTT.

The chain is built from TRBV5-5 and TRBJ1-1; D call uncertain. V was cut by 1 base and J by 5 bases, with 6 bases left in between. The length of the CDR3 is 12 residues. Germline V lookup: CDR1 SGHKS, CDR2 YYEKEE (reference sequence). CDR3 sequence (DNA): TGTGCCAGCAGCTTGAGGGAGACTGAAGCTTTCTTT. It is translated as CASSLRETEAFF.

The CDR3 is CASSLLSQGNQPQHF. CDR3 bases: TGTGCCAGCAGCTTACTCTCTCAGGGGAATCAGCCCCAGCATTTT. The chain links TRBV7-8 to TRBJ1-5, with TRBD1 as a possible D gene (6 bases). Trimming cost V 2 bases and J 4 bases, with 12 bases left between them. This CDR3 contains 15 residues. The germline V gene has CDR1 SGHVS and CDR2 FQNEAQ.

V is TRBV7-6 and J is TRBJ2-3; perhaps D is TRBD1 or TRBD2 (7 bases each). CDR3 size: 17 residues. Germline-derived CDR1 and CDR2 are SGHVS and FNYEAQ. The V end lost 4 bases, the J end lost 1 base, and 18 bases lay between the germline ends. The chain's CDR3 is CASSYNPGGRGTDTQYF. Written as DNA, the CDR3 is TGTGCCAGCAGCTACAACCCAGGGGGGAGGGGCACAGATACGCAGTATTTT.

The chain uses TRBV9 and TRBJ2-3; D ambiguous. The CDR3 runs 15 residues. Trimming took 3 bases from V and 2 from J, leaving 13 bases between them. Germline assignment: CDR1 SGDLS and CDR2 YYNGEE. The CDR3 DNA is TGTGCCAGCAGCGCGCTGGCCCCCAACACAGATACGCAGTATTTT. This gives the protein CASSALAPNTDTQYF. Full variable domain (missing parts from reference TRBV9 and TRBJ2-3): DSGVTQTPKHLITATGQRVTLRCSPRSGDLSVYWYQQSLDQGLQFLIQYYNGEERAKGNILERFSAQQFPDLHSELNLSSLELGDSALYFCASSALAPNTDTQYFGPGTRLTVL.

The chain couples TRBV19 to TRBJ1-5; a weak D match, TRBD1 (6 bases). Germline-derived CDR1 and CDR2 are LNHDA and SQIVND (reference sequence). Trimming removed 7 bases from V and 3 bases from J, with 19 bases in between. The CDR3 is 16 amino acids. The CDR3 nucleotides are TGTGCCAGTATAGATTCGGGTAGGGGACACAATCAGCCCCAGCATTTT. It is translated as CASIDSGRGHNQPQHF. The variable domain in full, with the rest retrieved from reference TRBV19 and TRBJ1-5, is DGGITQSPKYLFRKEGQNVTLSCEQNLNHDAMYWYRQDPGQGLRLIYYSQIVNDFQKGDIAEGYSVSREKKESFPLTVTSAQKNPTAFYLCASIDSGRGHNQPQHFGDGTRLSIL.

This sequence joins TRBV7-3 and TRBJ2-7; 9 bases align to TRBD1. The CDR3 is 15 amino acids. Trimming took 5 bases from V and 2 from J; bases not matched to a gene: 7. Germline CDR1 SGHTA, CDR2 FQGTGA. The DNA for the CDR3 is TGTGCCAGCAGCCGACAGGACAGGGGAACCTACGAGCAGTACTTC. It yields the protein CASSRQDRGTYEQYF. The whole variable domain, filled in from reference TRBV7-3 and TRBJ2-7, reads GAGVSQTPSNKVTEKGKYVELRCDPISGHTALYWYRQSLGQGPEFLIYFQGTGAADDSGLPNDRFFAVRPEGSVSTLKIQRTERGDSAVYLCASSRQDRGTYEQYFGPGTRLTVT.

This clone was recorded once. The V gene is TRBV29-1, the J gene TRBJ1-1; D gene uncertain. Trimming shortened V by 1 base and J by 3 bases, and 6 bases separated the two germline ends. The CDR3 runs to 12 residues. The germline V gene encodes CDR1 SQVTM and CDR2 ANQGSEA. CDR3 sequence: CSVEVPDTEAFF. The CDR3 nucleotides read TGCAGCGTTGAAGTCCCGGACACTGAAGCTTTCTTT.

In DNA, the CDR3 is TGTGCCAGCAGTCAAGGGACAGGGGTACGTTCACCCCTCCACTTT. As protein: CASSQGTGVRSPLHF. This chain joins TRBV28 and TRBJ1-6; 10 bases agree with TRBD1. The CDR3 sequence is 15 residues long. With V trimmed by 5 bases and J by 9 bases, 7 bases remained unmatched. Germline CDR1 reads MDHEN; CDR2 reads SYDVKM.

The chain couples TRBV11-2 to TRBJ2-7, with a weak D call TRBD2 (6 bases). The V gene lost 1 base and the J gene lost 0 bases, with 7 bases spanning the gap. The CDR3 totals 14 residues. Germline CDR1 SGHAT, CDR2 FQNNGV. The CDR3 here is CASSLAGDSYEQYF. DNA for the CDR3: TGTGCCAGCAGCTTAGCGGGGGACTCCTACGAGCAGTACTTC.

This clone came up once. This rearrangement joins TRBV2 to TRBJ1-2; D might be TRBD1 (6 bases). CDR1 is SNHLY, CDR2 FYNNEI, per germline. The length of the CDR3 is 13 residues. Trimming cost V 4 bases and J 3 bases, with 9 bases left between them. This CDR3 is CASSGGGDYGYTF. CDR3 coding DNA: TGTGCCAGCAGTGGAGGGGGAGACTATGGCTACACCTTC. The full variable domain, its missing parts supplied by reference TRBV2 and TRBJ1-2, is EPEVTQTPSHQVTQMGQEVILRCVPISNHLYFYWYRQILGQKVEFLVSFYNNEISEKSEIFDDQFSVERPDGSNFTLKIRSTKLEDSAMYFCASSGGGDYGYTFGSGTRLTVV.

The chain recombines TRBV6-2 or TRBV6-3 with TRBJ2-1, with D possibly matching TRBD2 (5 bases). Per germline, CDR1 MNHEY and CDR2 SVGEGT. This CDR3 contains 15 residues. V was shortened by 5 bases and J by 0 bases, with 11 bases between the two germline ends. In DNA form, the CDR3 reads TGTGCCAGCAGTCAGGACTCCTCCTCCTACAATGAGCAGTTCTTC. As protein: CASSQDSSSYNEQFF.

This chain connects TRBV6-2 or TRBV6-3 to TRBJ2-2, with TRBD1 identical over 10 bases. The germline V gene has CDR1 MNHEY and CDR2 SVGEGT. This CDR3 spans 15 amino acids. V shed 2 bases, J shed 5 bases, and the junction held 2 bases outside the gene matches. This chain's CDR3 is CASSYTGQGTGELFF. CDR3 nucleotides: TGTGCCAGCAGTTACACGGGACAGGGGACCGGGGAGCTGTTTTTT.